This T cell receptor (beta chain) was sequenced during a study of identical twins. Overall study results and limits: The models gave estimates that fell short of the out-of-frame TCR alpha sharing seen in monozygotic twins.

The CDR3 length is 14 residues. Unmatched junction bases numbered 13, after V lost 4 bases and J lost 9 bases. Germline V gives CDR1 SGHRS, CDR2 YFSETQ. This clonotype was counted a few times. Its antigen is currently unknown. Every sampled donor was Caucasian and healthy. TCRdb passed the 5' RACE reads through MiXCR, listing each CDR3 protein once. The data contain about 790,000 distinct CDR3 sequences, roughly 18% of them singletons. Another study also made use of these data, one on T cells expressing NK-cell markers. This second report adds: Investigators obtained TCR beta repertoires from sorted CD3+CD56+NKG2C+, CD3+CD56+NKG2C- and CD3+CD56-NKG2C+ T cells.

Input material: PBMCs. This receptor was identified in a woman aged 18-30 years in good health. V is TRBV5-1 and J is TRBJ2-7, with TRBD1 matching over 7 bases. This chain's CDR3 is CASSDRQGHLRQYF. The CDR3 nucleotides read TGCGCCAGCAGCGACCGACAGGGCCATCTACGGCAGTACTTC.